These 5 T cell receptor beta chains share one sample of origin, sequenced in a study of shared clonotypes between healthy human individuals. The protocol was immunoSEQ multiplex PCR, while the TCRdb copy is restricted to in-frame clones and leaves out a portion. Of about 470,000 clones in the sample, about four fifths were seen once. The sample was PBMCs. The receptors here all came from a woman in her thirties or forties in good health. Some clones in this sample may be carry-over from other donors' samples.

This chain links TRBV27 with TRBJ2-3, with D unresolved. The CDR3 has 13 amino acids. CDR1 is MNHEY, CDR2 SMNVEV, per germline (reference sequence). Trimming stripped 7 bases from V and 6 bases from J, with 14 bases between. CDR3 coding DNA: TGTGCCAGCACTTACCATACCGGGGATACGCAGTATTTT. Encoded protein: CASTYHTGDTQYF.

This clone showed up just once. V gene TRBV7-9 combines with J gene TRBJ2-3; no clear D gene. The CDR3 sequence is 13 residues long. The germline V gene has CDR1 SEHNR and CDR2 FQNEAQ (reference sequence). The ends were cut back, 5 bases at V and 2 bases at J, with 8 bases in the middle. This CDR3 is CASSRSITDTQYF. CDR3 in DNA: TGTGCCAGCAGCCGATCGATCACAGATACGCAGTATTTT.

In DNA, the CDR3 is TGTGCCAGCAGCAGAGGGGGAGCGGGCACAGATACGCAGTATTTT. Its protein product is CASSRGGAGTDTQYF. The rearrangement uses TRBV5-4 and TRBJ2-3, with a possible D match to TRBD1 (6 bases). CDR1 and CDR2 from the germline V gene are SGHNT and YYREEE (reference sequence). Trimming stripped 4 bases from V and 1 base from J, with 13 bases between. The CDR3 runs 15 residues. The full variable domain, completed using reference TRBV5-4 and TRBJ2-3, is ETGVTQSPTHLIKTRGQQVTLRCSSQSGHNTVSWYQQALGQGPQFIFQYYREEENGRGNFPPRFSGLQFPNYSSELNVNALELDDSALYLCASSRGGAGTDTQYFGPGTRLTVL.

In the case of this clone: A read error may account for a junction end that differs from germline. V usage is TRBV6-5 and J usage is TRBJ2-3; 8 nucleotides match TRBD2. The CDR3 totals 16 residues. Germline assignment: CDR1 MNHEY and CDR2 SVGAGI. The CDR3 nucleotides read TGTGCCAGCAGTTCGCTAGCGGGCTCTAGCACAAATACGCAGTATTTT. This encodes CASSSLAGSSTNTQYF.

V and J are TRBV6-5 and TRBJ2-5, with D maybe TRBD2 (6 bases). V gave up 5 bases and J gave up 4 bases, with 17 bases separating them. The CDR3 consists of 15 residues. The V gene's germline CDR1 is MNHEY and CDR2 SVGAGI. The CDR3: CASSPGPRGGETQYF. CDR3 nucleotides: TGTGCCAGCAGTCCCGGACCCCGGGGAGGAGAGACCCAGTACTTC.